This is a list of T cell receptor beta chains from one sample in a study of regulatory T cells in long-lasting Graves disease. TCRdb re-derived calls from the multiplex PCR reads in MiXCR, one entry per CDR3 protein. The data hold 350,000 to 500,000 distinct CDR3 sequences, with about 14% observed a single time. This same sample was also part of a study on T cells in Graves' hyperthyroidism and ophthalmopathy.

The sample here was peripheral blood mononuclear cells (PBMCs), taken at new diagnosis, from a patient treated with antithyroid drugs. The receptors were gathered from a woman aged 45-65 years with Graves disease. CDR3s include the opening cysteine and the closing phenylalanine or tryptophan. A D gene is named only where the DNA matches it firmly. Clone size is given for some rows only: seen once, a few or many times, or a class if the clone is expanded.

j_gene,v_gene,abundance,d_gene,CDR3aa,CDR3nt
TRBJ1-2,TRBV6-1,many,NA,CASSLRQNDGYTF,TGTGCCAGCAGCCTCCGGCAGAACGATGGCTACACCTTC
TRBJ2-1,TRBV6-2/TRBV6-3,NA,NA,CASKSVAGADNEQFF,TGTGCCAGCAAGTCAGTGGCAGGGGCCGACAATGAGCAGTTCTTC
TRBJ2-7,TRBV28,many,TRBD1,CASDNPQGATWEQYF,TGTGCCAGCGACAACCCACAGGGGGCTACGTGGGAGCAGTACTTC
TRBJ2-1,TRBV2,many,NA,CASKDGSYNEQFF,TGTGCCAGCAAAGATGGCTCCTACAATGAGCAGTTCTTC
TRBJ2-1,TRBV28,NA,NA,CASSGRGNNEQFF,TGTGCCAGCAGTGGGCGGGGAAACAATGAGCAGTTCTTC
TRBJ2-5,TRBV4-1,few,TRBD2,CASSQDGGSGRRETQYF,TGCGCCAGCAGCCAAGATGGCGGTAGCGGGCGGCGAGAGACCCAGTACTTC
TRBJ2-1,TRBV7-2,NA,NA,CASSYPDWRVIYNEQFF,TGTGCCAGCAGCTACCCGGACTGGAGGGTCATTTACAATGAGCAGTTCTTC
TRBJ2-7,TRBV10-3,many,TRBD1,CAVRDSHSYEQYF,TGTGCCGTCCGGGACAGCCACTCCTACGAGCAGTACTTC
TRBJ2-1,TRBV28,NA,NA,CASSGPINEQFF,TGTGCCAGCAGTGGACCGATCAATGAGCAGTTCTTC
TRBJ2-3,TRBV18,many,NA,CASSQIPGSTDTQYF,TGTGCCAGCTCACAAATTCCAGGGAGCACAGATACGCAGTATTTT
TRBJ2-7,TRBV2,many,TRBD2,CASSDRLAGNYEQYF,TGTGCCAGCAGTGATAGACTAGCGGGAAACTACGAGCAGTACTTC
TRBJ1-5,TRBV7-8,many,TRBD1,CASSLNRGLQPQHF,TGTGCCAGCAGCCTTAACAGGGGGCTTCAGCCCCAGCATTTT
TRBJ2-1,TRBV4-1,NA,TRBD2,CASSQDTAGGYNEQFF,TGCGCCAGCAGCCAAGATACAGCGGGGGGTTACAATGAGCAGTTCTTC
TRBJ2-2,TRBV12-3/TRBV12-4,many,TRBD2,CASSSTSGSGELFF,TGTGCCAGCAGTTCGACTAGCGGGAGCGGGGAGCTGTTTTTT
TRBJ1-5,TRBV5-1,many,NA,CASSLVGGMSNQPQHF,TGCGCCAGCAGCTTGGTTGGGGGGATGAGCAATCAGCCCCAGCATTTT
TRBJ2-7,TRBV5-1,NA,TRBD1,CASSLGDSREQYF,TGCGCCAGCAGCTTGGGGGACAGTCGCGAGCAGTACTTC
TRBJ2-7,TRBV2,medium-sized,NA,CANSVRGSTYEQYF,TGTGCCAACAGCGTACGGGGGTCCACCTACGAGCAGTACTTC
TRBJ1-1,TRBV7-8,many,NA,CASSPASFQNTEAFF,TGTGCCAGCAGCCCCGCCAGTTTCCAAAACACTGAAGCTTTCTTT
TRBJ2-6,TRBV2,many,NA,CASNRGANVLTF,TGTGCCAGCAATCGTGGGGCCAACGTCCTGACTTTC
TRBJ2-2,TRBV5-1,many,TRBD2,CASSLAGGLDTGELFF,TGCGCCAGCAGCTTGGCGGGAGGGTTGGACACCGGGGAGCTGTTTTTT
TRBJ2-7,TRBV27,NA,NA,CASSLREEGYEQYF,TGTGCCAGCAGTTTAAGGGAGGAAGGATACGAGCAGTACTTC
TRBJ2-5,TRBV19,NA,NA,CASSILAGAWETQYF,TGTGCCAGTAGTATTCTGGCTGGGGCTTGGGAGACCCAGTACTTC
TRBJ2-3,TRBV6-1,many,TRBD1,CASSNPDRGIGDTQYF,TGTGCCAGCAGTAACCCGGACAGGGGGATTGGCGATACGCAGTATTTT
TRBJ2-1,TRBV24-1,few,TRBD1,CATSDGGQGQYNEQFF,TGTGCCACCAGTGATGGGGGACAGGGACAATACAATGAGCAGTTCTTC
TRBJ2-5,TRBV25-1,few,NA,CASQRGILGETQYF,TGTGCCAGTCAACGAGGGATTTTGGGAGAGACCCAGTACTTC
TRBJ2-2,TRBV5-1,many,TRBD2,CASSLGLAGVTGELFF,TGTGCCAGCAGCTTGGGACTAGCGGGAGTTACCGGGGAGCTGTTTTTT
TRBJ1-1,TRBV6-2/TRBV6-3,NA,NA,CASSYSGDRTNMNTEAFF,TGTGCCAGCAGTTACTCTGGAGACAGGACCAACATGAACACTGAAGCTTTCTTT
TRBJ2-1,TRBV9,many,NA,CASSPLQGILTYNEQFF,TGTGCCAGCAGCCCTCTACAGGGAATACTTACTTACAATGAGCAGTTCTTC
TRBJ2-1,TRBV5-1,NA,NA,CASSLNSWGSSYNEQFF,TGCGCCAGCAGCTTGAATTCTTGGGGGAGCTCCTACAATGAGCAGTTCTTC
TRBJ1-1,TRBV2,many,TRBD1,CASKTGPTEAFF,TGTGCCAGCAAGACAGGGCCCACTGAAGCTTTCTTT
TRBJ1-6,TRBV5-1,many,TRBD1,CASMLDRGNSPLHF,TGCGCCAGCATGCTGGACAGGGGTAATTCACCCCTCCACTTT
TRBJ2-5,TRBV4-1,NA,NA,CASSQDQGSAGRGTQYF,TGCGCCAGCAGCCAAGATCAGGGGTCCGCGGGTCGAGGGACCCAGTACTTC
TRBJ2-2,TRBV3-1,many,NA,CASSESAQGELFF,TGTGCCAGCAGCGAGAGCGCCCAGGGGGAGCTGTTTTTT
TRBJ1-5,TRBV5-1,NA,NA,CASSFDGAKGQPQHF,TGCGCCAGCAGCTTTGACGGGGCGAAGGGTCAGCCCCAGCATTTT
TRBJ2-7,TRBV12-3/TRBV12-4,many,TRBD2,CASSVSGTYEQYF,TGTGCCAGCAGTGTCAGCGGGACCTACGAGCAGTACTTC
TRBJ2-7,TRBV6-2/TRBV6-3,NA,NA,CASSYSIYGNHEQYF,TGTGCCAGCAGTTACTCGATATACGGGAACCACGAGCAGTACTTC
TRBJ1-1,TRBV5-4,few,TRBD1,CASSLEAQGGTEAFF,TGTGCCAGCAGCTTGGAAGCACAGGGGGGGACTGAAGCTTTCTTT
TRBJ2-3,TRBV7-6,few,NA,CASSLLPGTTTDTQYF,TGTGCCAGCAGCTTACTCCCGGGGACCACCACAGATACGCAGTATTTT
TRBJ2-5,TRBV19,NA,NA,CASPPRQSPQETQYF,TGTGCCAGCCCCCCAAGACAAAGCCCCCAAGAGACCCAGTACTTC
TRBJ2-7,TRBV7-2,many,NA,CASSLTESYEQYF,TGTGCCAGCAGCTTAACCGAATCCTACGAGCAGTACTTC
TRBJ1-1,TRBV29-1,NA,TRBD1,CSVAHSTGVNTEAFF,TGCAGCGTGGCCCACTCGACAGGGGTCAACACTGAAGCTTTCTTT
TRBJ2-7,TRBV13,few,NA,CASSFRGEGSYEQYF,TGTGCCAGCAGCTTCAGGGGTGAAGGCTCCTACGAGCAGTACTTC
TRBJ1-2,TRBV6-1,NA,NA,CASGRAFQMSYYGYTF,TGTGCCAGCGGTAGGGCTTTCCAGATGAGCTACTATGGCTACACCTTC
TRBJ2-5,TRBV24-1,many,NA,CATMETQYF,TGTGCCACCATGGAGACCCAGTACTTC
TRBJ2-2,TRBV5-1,many,TRBD1,CASSWTGANTGELFF,TGTGCCAGCAGCTGGACAGGCGCGAACACCGGGGAGCTGTTTTTT
TRBJ1-4,TRBV28,many,TRBD1,CASVSYRGNNEKLFF,TGTGCCAGCGTTTCGTACAGGGGGAATAACGAAAAACTGTTTTTT
TRBJ1-1,TRBV10-1,many,NA,CASSQEGRTEAFF,TGCGCCAGCTCCCAGGAGGGAAGGACTGAAGCTTTCTTT
TRBJ2-5,TRBV20-1,many,NA,CSARTGRETQYF,TGCAGTGCCCGGACGGGGAGGGAGACCCAGTACTTC
TRBJ2-1,TRBV4-2,NA,TRBD2,CASSQVGLAGSREQFF,TGTGCCAGCAGCCAAGTGGGCCTAGCGGGATCGAGGGAGCAGTTCTTC
TRBJ2-2,TRBV7-3,few,TRBD1,CASSLTPGQGAFTGELFF,TGTGCCAGCAGCTTAACCCCGGGACAGGGGGCTTTCACCGGGGAGCTGTTTTTT
TRBJ2-1,TRBV10-3,many,NA,CAIDPGSNNEQFF,TGTGCCATCGACCCCGGGAGTAACAATGAGCAGTTCTTC
TRBJ2-7,TRBV11-2,many,TRBD1,CASSPLRRQGYEQYF,TGTGCCAGCAGCCCCCTCAGAAGACAGGGCTACGAGCAGTACTTC
TRBJ1-1,TRBV5-1,NA,TRBD1,CASSIQGVRGEAFF,TGCGCCAGCAGCATACAGGGGGTGAGGGGTGAAGCTTTCTTT
TRBJ2-7,TRBV3-1,NA,NA,CASSQDGGNLYEQYF,TGTGCCAGCAGCCAAGATGGGGGGAACCTCTACGAGCAGTACTTC
TRBJ1-1,TRBV6-5,many,NA,CASSYAEGNTEAFF,TGTGCCAGCAGTTACGCCGAAGGGAACACTGAAGCTTTCTTT
TRBJ2-7,TRBV9,NA,NA,CASSVSQGYEQYF,TGTGCCAGCAGCGTAAGCCAGGGGTACGAGCAGTACTTC
TRBJ2-7,TRBV6-1,many,NA,CASRRDYEQYF,TGTGCCAGCCGCAGGGACTACGAGCAGTACTTC